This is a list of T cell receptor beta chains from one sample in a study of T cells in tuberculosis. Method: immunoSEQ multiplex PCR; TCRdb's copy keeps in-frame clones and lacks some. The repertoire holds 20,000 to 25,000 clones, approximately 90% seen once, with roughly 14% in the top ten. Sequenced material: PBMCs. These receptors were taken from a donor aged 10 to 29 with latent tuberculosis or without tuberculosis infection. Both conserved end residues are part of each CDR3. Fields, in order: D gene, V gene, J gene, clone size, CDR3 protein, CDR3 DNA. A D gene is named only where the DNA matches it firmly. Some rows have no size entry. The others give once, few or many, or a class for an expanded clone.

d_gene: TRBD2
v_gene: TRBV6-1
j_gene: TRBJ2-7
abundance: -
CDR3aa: CASSEGRTSGTEQYF
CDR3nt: TGTGCCAGCAGTGAAGGGAGGACTAGCGGCACGGAGCAGTACTTC

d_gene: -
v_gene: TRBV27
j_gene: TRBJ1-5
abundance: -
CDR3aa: CASSVVGRGQPQHF
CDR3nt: TGTGCCAGCAGTGTGGTGGGCAGGGGACAGCCCCAGCATTTT

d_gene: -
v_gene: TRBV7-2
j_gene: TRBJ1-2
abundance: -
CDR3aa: CASSSGLTMMNYGYTF
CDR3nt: TGTGCCAGCAGCTCAGGCCTGACTATGATGAACTATGGCTACACCTTC

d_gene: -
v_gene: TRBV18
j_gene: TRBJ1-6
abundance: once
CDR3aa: CASSPPAPQPLHF
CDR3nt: TGTGCCAGCTCACCACCGGCACCCCAACCCCTCCACTTT

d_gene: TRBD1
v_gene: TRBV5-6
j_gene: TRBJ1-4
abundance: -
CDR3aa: CASSVLLQGNEKLFF
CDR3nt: TGTGCCAGCAGCGTGCTCTTACAGGGGAATGAAAAACTGTTTTTT

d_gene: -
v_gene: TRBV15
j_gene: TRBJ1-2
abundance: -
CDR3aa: CATSSPGGLSGYTF
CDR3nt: TGTGCCACCAGCTCCCCAGGAGGGCTCTCCGGCTACACCTTC

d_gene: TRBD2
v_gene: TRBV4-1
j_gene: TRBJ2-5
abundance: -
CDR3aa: CASSQVLVAGGQETQYF
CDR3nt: TGCGCCAGCAGCCAAGTATTGGTAGCGGGGGGACAAGAGACCCAGTACTTC

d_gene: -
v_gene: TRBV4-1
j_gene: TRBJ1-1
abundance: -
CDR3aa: CASSQETGYRTEAFF
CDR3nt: TGCGCCAGCAGCCAAGAGACGGGATATCGGACTGAAGCTTTCTTT

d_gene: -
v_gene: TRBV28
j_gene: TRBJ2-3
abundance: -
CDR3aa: CASSFVAGTDTQYF
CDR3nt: TGTGCCAGCAGTTTCGTAGCGGGCACAGATACGCAGTATTTT

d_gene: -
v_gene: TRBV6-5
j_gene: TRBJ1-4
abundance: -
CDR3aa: CASSYSGLSNEKLFF
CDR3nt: TGTGCCAGCAGTTACTCGGGCCTATCTAATGAAAAACTGTTTTTT

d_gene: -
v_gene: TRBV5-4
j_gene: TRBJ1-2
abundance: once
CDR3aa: CASSLVGGGKGYTF
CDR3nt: TGTGCCAGCAGCTTGGTGGGTGGCGGGAAAGGCTACACCTTC

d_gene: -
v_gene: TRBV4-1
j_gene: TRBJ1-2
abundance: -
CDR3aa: CASSQARGGGGYGYTF
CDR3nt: TGCGCCAGCAGCCAAGCCAGGGGCGGTGGTGGCTATGGCTACACCTTC

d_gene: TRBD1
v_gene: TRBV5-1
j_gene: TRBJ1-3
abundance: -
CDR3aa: CASSGTGTGGGGNTIYF
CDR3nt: TGCGCCAGCAGCGGAACCGGGACAGGGGGTGGTGGAAACACCATATATTTT

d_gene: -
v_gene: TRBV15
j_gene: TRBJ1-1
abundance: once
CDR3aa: CATSRDWTAEAFF
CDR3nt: TGTGCCACCAGCAGAGATTGGACAGCAGAAGCTTTCTTT

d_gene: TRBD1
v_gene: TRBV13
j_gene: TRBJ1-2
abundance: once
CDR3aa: CASSPGTGKDYGYTF
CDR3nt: TGTGCCAGCAGCCCTGGGACAGGGAAGGACTATGGCTACACCTTC

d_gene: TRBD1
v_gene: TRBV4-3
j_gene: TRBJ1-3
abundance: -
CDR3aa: CASSQDTRTGKNTIYF
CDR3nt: TGCGCCAGCAGCCAAGATACGCGGACAGGGAAAAACACCATATATTTT

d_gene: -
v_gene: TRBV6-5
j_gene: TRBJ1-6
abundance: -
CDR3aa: CASSSRVPNSPLHF
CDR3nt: TGTGCCAGCAGTTCCCGGGTCCCTAATTCACCCCTCCACTTT

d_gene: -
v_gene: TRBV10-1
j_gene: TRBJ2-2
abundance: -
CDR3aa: CASSPRETGELFF
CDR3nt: TGCGCCAGCAGTCCTAGAGAAACCGGGGAGCTGTTTTTT

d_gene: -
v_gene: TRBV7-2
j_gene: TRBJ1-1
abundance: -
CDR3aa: CASSLGRGRTEAFF
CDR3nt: TGTGCCAGCAGCTTAGGAAGGGGCCGGACTGAAGCTTTCTTT

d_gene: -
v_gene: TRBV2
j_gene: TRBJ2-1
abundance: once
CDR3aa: CAATGLHYNEQFF
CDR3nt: TGTGCCGCCACAGGGTTGCATTACAATGAGCAGTTCTTC

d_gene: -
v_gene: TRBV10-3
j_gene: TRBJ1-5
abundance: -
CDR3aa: CAISDRGGNQPQHF
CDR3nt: TGTGCCATCAGTGACCGGGGTGGCAATCAGCCCCAGCATTTT

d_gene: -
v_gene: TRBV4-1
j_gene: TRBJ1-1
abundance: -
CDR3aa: CASSQALRRGQGTEAFF
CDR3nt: TGCGCCAGCAGCCAAGCCCTAAGGCGGGGGCAAGGCACTGAAGCTTTCTTT

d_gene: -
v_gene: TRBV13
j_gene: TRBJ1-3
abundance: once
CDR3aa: CASSQTFLGSGNTIYF
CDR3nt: TGTGCCAGCAGCCAGACTTTCTTGGGCTCTGGAAACACCATATATTTT

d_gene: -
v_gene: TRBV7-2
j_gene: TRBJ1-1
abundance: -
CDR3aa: CASSRREGLTQAFF
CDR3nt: TGTGCCAGCAGCCGTAGGGAGGGCCTGACTCAAGCTTTCTTT

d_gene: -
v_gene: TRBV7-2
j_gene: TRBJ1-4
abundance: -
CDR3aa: CASSLVSDEKLFF
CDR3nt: TGTGCCAGCAGCTTAGTTTCAGATGAAAAACTGTTTTTT

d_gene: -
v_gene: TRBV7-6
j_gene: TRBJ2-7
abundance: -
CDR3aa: CASSVQGYYEQYF
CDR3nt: TGTGCCAGCAGCGTACAGGGCTACTACGAGCAGTACTTC

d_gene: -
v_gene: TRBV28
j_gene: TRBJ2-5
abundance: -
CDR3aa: CASSLQITGLVETQYF
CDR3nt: TGTGCCAGCAGTTTGCAAATCACAGGGCTTGTGGAGACCCAGTACTTC

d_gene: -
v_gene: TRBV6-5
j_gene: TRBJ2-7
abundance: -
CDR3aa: CASSYSRSSEQYF
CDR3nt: TGTGCCAGCAGTTACTCGAGATCCTCGGAGCAGTACTTC

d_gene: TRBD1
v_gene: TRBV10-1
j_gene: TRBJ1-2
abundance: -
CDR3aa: CANPWAGGRKGYTF
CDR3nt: TGCGCCAACCCGTGGGCAGGGGGTAGAAAAGGCTACACCTTC

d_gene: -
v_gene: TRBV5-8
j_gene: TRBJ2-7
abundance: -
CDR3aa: CASSLVLRLYEQYF
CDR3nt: TGTGCCAGCAGCTTGGTTCTACGTCTCTACGAGCAGTACTTC

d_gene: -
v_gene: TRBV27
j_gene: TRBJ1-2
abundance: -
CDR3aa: CASSLQGYGYTF
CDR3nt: TGTGCCAGCAGTTTACAGGGCTATGGCTACACCTTC

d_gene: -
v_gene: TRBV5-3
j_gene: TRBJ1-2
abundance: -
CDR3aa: CARSLRGDYYGYTF
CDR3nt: TGTGCCAGAAGCTTGCGGGGGGACTACTATGGCTACACCTTC

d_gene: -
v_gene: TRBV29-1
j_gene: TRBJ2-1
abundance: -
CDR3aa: CSVEGRAYNEQFF
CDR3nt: TGCAGCGTTGAAGGCCGGGCCTACAATGAGCAGTTCTTC

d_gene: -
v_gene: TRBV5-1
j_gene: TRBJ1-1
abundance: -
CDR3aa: CASSLVLGGQGTEAFF
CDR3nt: TGCGCCAGCAGCTTGGTGCTGGGTGGGCAGGGCACTGAAGCTTTCTTT

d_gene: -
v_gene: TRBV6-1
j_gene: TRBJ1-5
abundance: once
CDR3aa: CASADNYQPQHF
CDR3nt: TGTGCCAGCGCGGACAACTATCAGCCCCAGCATTTT

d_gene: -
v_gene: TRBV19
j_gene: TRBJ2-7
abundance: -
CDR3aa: CASSIVDSGGEQYF
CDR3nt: TGTGCCAGTAGTATAGTGGACAGCGGCGGGGAGCAGTACTTC

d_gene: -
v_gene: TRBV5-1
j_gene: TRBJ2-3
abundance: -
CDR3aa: CASSSGSTDTQYF
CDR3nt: TGCGCCAGCAGCTCCGGGAGCACAGATACGCAGTATTTT

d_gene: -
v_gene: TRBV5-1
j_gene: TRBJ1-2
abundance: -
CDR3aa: CASSKLNYGYTF
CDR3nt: TGCGCCAGCAGTAAGCTCAACTATGGCTACACCTTC

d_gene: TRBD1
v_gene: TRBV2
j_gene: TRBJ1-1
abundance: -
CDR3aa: CASSETPPRTGTVNTEAFF
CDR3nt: TGTGCCAGCAGTGAAACCCCACCCCGAACCGGGACAGTTAACACTGAAGCTTTCTTT

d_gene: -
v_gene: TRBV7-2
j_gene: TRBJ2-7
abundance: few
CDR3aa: CASSPTTGPTYEQYF
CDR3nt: TGTGCCAGCAGCCCTACGACAGGCCCGACCTACGAGCAGTACTTC

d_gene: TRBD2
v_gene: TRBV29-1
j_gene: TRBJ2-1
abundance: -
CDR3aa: CSVSSGASNEQFF
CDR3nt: TGCAGCGTATCTAGCGGGGCCTCCAATGAGCAGTTCTTC

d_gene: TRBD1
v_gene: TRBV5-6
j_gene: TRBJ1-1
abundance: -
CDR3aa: CASSTGQGRSTEAFF
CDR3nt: TGTGCCAGCAGCACCGGACAGGGGAGGTCCACTGAAGCTTTCTTT

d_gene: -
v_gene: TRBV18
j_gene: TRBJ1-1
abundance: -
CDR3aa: CASSPPGGDRTEAFF
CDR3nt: TGTGCCAGCTCACCACCGGGAGGGGATCGCACTGAAGCTTTCTTT